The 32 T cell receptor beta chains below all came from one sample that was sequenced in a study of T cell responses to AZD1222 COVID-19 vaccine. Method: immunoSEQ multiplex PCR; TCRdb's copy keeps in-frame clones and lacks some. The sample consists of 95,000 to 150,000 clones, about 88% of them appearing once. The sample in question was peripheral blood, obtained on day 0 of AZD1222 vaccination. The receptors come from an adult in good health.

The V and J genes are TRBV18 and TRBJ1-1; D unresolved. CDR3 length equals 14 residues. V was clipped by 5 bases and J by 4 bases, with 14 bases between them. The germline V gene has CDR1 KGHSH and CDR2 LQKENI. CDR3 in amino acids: CASSNSGRGTEAFF. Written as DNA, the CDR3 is TGTGCCAGCTCAAACTCTGGGCGGGGCACTGAAGCTTTCTTT.

This CDR3 reads CASSRGGETQYF. DNA of the CDR3: TGTGCCAGTAGTAGGGGAGGAGAGACCCAGTACTTC. The chain joins TRBV19 to TRBJ2-5, with D possibly being TRBD2 (6 bases). Per the germline V gene, CDR1 is LNHDA and CDR2 is SQIVND (reference sequence). The CDR3 spans 12 residues. V was pared by 4 bases and J by 4 bases, with 7 bases between.

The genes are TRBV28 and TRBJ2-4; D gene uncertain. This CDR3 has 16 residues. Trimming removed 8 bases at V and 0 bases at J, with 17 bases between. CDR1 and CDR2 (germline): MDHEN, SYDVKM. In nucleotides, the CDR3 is TGTGCCAGCGGGGTAGGCGGTCCCCTAGCCAAAAACATTCAGTACTTC. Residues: CASGVGGPLAKNIQYF.

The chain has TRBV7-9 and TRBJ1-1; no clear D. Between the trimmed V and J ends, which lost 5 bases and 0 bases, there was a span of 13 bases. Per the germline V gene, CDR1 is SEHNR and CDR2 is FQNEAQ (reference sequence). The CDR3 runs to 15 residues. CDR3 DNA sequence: TGTGCCAGCAGCCCTAAACATAGCATGAACACTGAAGCTTTCTTT. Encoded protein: CASSPKHSMNTEAFF.

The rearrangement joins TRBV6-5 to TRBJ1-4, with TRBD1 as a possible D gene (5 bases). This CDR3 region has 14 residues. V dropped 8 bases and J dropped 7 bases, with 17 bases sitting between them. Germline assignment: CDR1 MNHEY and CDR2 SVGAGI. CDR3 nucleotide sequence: TGTGCCAGCGGGGGACGGGGGGACGGTGAAAAACTGTTTTTT. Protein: CASGGRGDGEKLFF.

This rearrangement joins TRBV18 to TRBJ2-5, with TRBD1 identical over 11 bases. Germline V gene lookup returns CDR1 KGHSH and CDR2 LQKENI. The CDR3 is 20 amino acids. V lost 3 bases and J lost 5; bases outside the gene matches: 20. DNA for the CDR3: TGTGCCAGCTCACCCTCAACCCTAGTATCGGACAGGGGGCGCGGGGAGACCCAGTACTTC. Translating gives CASSPSTLVSDRGRGETQYF. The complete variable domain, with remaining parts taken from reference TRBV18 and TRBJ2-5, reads NAGVMQNPRHLVRRRGQEARLRCSPMKGHSHVYWYRQLPEEGLKFMVYLQKENIIDESGMPKERFSAEFPKEGPSILRIQQVVRGDSAAYFCASSPSTLVSDRGRGETQYFGPGTRLLVL.

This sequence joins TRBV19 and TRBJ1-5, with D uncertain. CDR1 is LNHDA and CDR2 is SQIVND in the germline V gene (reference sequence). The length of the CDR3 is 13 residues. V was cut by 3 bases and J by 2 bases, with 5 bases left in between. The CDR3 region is CASSMARNQPQHF. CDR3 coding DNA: TGTGCCAGTAGTATGGCCCGCAATCAGCCCCAGCATTTT.

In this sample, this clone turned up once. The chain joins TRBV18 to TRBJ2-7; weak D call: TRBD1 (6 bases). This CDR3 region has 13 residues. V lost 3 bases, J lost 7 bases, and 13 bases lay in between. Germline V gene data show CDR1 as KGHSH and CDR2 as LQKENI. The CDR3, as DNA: TGTGCCAGCTCACCGACAGGTCCCAGGGAGCAGTACTTC. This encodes CASSPTGPREQYF.

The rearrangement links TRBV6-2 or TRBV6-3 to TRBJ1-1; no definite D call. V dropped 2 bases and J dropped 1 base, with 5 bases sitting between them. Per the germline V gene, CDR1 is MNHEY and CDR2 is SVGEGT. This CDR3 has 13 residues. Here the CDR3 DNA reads TGTGCCAGCAGTTACGACCCGAACACTGAAGCTTTCTTT. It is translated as CASSYDPNTEAFF.

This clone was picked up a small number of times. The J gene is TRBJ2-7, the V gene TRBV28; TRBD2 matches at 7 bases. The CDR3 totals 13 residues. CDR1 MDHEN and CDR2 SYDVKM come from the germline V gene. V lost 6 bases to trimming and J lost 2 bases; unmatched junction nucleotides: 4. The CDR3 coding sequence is TGTGCCAGCAGATCGGGACTAACCTACGAGCAGTACTTC. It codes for CASRSGLTYEQYF.

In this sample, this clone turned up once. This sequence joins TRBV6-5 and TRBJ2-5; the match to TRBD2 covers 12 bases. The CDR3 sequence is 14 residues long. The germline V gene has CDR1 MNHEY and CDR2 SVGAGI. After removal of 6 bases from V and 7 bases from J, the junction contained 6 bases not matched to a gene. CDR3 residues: CASSILAGGGTQYF. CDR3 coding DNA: TGTGCCAGCAGCATACTAGCGGGGGGTGGGACCCAGTACTTC.

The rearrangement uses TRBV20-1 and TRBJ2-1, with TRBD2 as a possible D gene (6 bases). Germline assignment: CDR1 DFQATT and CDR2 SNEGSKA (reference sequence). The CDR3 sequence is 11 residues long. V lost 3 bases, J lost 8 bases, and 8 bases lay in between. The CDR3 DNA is TGCAGTGCTAGCGGGAGCGATGAGCAGTTCTTC. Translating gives CSASGSDEQFF.

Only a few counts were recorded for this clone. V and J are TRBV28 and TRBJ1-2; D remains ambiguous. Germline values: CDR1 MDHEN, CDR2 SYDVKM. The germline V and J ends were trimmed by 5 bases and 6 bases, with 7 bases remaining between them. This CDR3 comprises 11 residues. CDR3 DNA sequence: TGTGCCAGCAGTGGTGTGGATGGCTACACCTTC. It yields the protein CASSGVDGYTF.

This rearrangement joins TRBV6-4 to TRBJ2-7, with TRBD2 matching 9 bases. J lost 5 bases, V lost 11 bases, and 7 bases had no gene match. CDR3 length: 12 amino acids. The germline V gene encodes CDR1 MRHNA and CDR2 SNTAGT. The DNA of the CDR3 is TGTGCCCACAGCGGGAGGTCCCACGAGCAGTACTTC. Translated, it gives CAHSGRSHEQYF.

The CDR3 region is CASSRGAYSYNEQFF. DNA of the CDR3: TGCGCCAGCAGCCGCGGGGCTTACTCCTACAATGAGCAGTTCTTC. This chain uses TRBV5-1 with TRBJ2-1; weak D call: TRBD2 (6 bases). Trimming pared 4 bases from V and 0 bases from J, leaving 11 bases between. There are 15 residues in the CDR3. Germline CDR1 SGHRS, CDR2 YFSETQ.

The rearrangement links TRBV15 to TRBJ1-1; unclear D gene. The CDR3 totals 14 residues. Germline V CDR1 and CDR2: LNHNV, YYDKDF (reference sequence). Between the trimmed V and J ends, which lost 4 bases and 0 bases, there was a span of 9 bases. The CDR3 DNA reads TGTGCCACCAGCACTCAGCTTATGAACACTGAAGCTTTCTTT. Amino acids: CATSTQLMNTEAFF.

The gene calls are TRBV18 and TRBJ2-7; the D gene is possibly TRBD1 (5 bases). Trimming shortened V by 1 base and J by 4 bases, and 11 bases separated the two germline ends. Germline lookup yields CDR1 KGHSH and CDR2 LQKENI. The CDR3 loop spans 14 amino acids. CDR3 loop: CASSPRGGPYEQYF. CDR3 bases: TGTGCCAGCTCACCACGGGGCGGCCCGTACGAGCAGTACTTC.

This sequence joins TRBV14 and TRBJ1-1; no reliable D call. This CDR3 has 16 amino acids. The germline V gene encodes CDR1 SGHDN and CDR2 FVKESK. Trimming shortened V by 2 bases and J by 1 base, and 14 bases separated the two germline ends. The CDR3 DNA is TGTGCCAGCAGCCAATCGAGGGTCCGGCCGAACACTGAAGCTTTCTTT. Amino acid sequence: CASSQSRVRPNTEAFF.

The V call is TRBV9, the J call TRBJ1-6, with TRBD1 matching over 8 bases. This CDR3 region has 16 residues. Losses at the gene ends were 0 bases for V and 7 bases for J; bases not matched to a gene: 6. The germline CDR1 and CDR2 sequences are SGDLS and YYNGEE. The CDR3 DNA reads TGTGCCAGCAGCGTAGGTGGACAGGGTGGGAATTCACCCCTCCACTTT. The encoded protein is CASSVGGQGGNSPLHF.

This chain's CDR3 is CASSVARGETQYF. The DNA of the CDR3 is TGTGCCAGCAGCGTAGCTCGGGGGGAGACCCAGTACTTC. This chain uses TRBV9 with TRBJ2-5; D might be TRBD2 (6 bases). Deletions cut 0 bases from V and 5 bases from J, with 8 bases between. The length of the CDR3 is 13 residues. In germline, CDR1 is SGDLS, CDR2 YYNGEE.

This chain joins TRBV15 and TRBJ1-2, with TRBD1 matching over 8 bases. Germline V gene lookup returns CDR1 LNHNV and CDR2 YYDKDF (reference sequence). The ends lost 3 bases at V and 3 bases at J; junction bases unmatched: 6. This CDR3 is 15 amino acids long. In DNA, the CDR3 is TGTGCCACCAGCAGGGACACAGGGGGTCACTATGGCTACACCTTC. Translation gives CATSRDTGGHYGYTF.

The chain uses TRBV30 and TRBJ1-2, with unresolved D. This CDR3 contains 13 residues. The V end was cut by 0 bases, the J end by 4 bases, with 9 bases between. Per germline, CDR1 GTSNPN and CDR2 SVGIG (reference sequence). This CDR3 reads CAWSVGQFYGYTF. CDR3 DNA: TGTGCCTGGAGTGTCGGGCAGTTCTATGGCTACACCTTC.

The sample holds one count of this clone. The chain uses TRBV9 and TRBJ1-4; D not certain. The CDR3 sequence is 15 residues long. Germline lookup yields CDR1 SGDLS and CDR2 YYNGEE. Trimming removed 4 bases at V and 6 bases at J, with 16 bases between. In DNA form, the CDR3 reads TGTGCCAGCAGCCCCGCTACAAGCTCTTATGAAAAACTGTTTTTT. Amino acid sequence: CASSPATSSYEKLFF.

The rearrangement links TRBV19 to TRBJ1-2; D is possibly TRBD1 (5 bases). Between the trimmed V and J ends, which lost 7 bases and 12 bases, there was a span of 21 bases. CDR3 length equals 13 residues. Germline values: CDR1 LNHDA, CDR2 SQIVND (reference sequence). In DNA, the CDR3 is TGTGCCAGTACCTTACAATGGGACGGGGCTCACACCTTC. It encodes CASTLQWDGAHTF.

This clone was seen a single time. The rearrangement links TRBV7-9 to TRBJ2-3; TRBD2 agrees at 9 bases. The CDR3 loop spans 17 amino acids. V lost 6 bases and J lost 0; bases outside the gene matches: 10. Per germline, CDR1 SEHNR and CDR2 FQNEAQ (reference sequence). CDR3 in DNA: TGTGCCAGCAGTTGGGTACCTAGCGGGATTAGCACAGATACGCAGTATTTT. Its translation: CASSWVPSGISTDTQYF.

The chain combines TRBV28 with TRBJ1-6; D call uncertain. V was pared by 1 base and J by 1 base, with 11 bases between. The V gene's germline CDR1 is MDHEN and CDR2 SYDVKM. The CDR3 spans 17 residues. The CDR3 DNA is TGTGCCAGCAGTTTATCACCGGGGTGGTCCTATAATTCACCCCTCCACTTT. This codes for CASSLSPGWSYNSPLHF. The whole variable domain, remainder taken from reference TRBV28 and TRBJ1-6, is DVKVTQSSRYLVKRTGEKVFLECVQDMDHENMFWYRQDPGLGLRLIYFSYDVKMKEKGDIPEGYSVSREKKERFSLILESASTNQTSMYLCASSLSPGWSYNSPLHFGNGTRLTVT.

The CDR3: CASSLDRGANEKLFF. DNA of the CDR3: TGCGCCAGCAGCTTAGACAGAGGCGCTAATGAAAAACTGTTTTTT. The chain links TRBV5-1 to TRBJ1-4, with a possible D match to TRBD1 (5 bases). CDR1 is SGHRS and CDR2 is YFSETQ in the germline V gene. The length of the CDR3 is 15 residues. Trimming left V 2 bases short and J 3 bases short, with 11 bases between.

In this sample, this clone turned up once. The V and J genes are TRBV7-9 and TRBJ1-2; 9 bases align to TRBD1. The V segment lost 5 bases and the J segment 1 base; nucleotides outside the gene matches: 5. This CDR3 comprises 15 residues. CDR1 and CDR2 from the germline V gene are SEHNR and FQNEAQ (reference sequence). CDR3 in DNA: TGTGCCAGCAGCCGTGGACAGGGGTATAACTATGGCTACACCTTC. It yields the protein CASSRGQGYNYGYTF.

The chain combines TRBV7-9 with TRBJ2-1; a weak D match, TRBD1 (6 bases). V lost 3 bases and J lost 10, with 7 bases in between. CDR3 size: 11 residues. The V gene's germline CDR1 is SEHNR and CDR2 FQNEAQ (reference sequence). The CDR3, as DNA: TGTGCCAGCAGCTTTGACAGGGAGCAGTTCTTC. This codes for CASSFDREQFF.

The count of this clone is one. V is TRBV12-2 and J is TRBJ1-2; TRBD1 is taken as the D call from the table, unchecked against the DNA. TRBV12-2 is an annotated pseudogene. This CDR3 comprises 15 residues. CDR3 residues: CASRLPTGSGYGYTF. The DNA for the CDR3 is TGTGCAAGTCGCCTACCGACAGGGTCGGGGTATGGCTACACCTTC.

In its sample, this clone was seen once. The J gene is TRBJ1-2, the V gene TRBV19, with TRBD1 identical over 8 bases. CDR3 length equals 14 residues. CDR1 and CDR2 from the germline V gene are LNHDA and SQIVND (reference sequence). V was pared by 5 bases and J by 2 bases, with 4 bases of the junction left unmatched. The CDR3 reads CASSPRQGNYGYTF. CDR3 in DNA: TGTGCCAGTAGTCCCAGACAGGGGAACTATGGCTACACCTTC.

CDR3 DNA sequence: TGTGCCGCCTCAGGGGGCGGGTTAACTTCGGAAGCTTTCTTT. This encodes CAASGGGLTSEAFF. The chain joins TRBV10-3 to TRBJ1-1; the match to TRBD1 covers 8 bases. V was clipped by 11 bases and J by 8 bases; unmatched bases: 16. CDR1 and CDR2 (germline): ENHRY, SYGVKD. This CDR3 has 14 residues.